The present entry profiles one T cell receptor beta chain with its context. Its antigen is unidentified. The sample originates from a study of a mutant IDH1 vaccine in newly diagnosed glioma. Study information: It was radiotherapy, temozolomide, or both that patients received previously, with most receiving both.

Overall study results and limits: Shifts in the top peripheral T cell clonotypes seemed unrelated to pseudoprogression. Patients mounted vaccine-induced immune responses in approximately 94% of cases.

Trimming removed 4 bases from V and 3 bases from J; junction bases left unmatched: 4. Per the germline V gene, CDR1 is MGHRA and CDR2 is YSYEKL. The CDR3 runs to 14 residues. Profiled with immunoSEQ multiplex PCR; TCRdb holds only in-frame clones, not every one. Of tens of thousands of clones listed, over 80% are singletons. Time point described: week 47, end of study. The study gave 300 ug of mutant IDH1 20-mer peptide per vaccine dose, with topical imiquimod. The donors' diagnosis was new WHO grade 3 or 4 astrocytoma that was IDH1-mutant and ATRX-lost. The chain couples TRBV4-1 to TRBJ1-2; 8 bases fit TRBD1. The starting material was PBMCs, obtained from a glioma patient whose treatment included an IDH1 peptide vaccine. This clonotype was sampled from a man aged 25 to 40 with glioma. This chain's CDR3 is CASSRLTGDYGYTF. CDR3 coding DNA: TGCGCCAGCAGCCGCTTGACAGGGGACTATGGCTACACCTTC.